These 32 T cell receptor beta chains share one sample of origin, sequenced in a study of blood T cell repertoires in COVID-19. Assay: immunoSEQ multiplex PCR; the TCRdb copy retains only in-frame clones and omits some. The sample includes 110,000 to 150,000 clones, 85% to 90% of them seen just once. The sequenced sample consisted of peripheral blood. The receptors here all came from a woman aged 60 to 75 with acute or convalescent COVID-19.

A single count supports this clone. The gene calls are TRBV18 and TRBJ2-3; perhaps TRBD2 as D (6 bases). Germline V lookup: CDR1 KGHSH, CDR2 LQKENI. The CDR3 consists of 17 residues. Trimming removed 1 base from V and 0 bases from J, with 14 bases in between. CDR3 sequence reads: CASSPRNLASSTDTQYF. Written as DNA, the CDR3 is TGTGCCAGCTCACCACGCAATCTAGCGTCTAGCACAGATACGCAGTATTTT. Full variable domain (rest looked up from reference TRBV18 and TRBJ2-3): NAGVMQNPRHLVRRRGQEARLRCSPMKGHSHVYWYRQLPEEGLKFMVYLQKENIIDESGMPKERFSAEFPKEGPSILRIQQVVRGDSAAYFCASSPRNLASSTDTQYFGPGTRLTVL.

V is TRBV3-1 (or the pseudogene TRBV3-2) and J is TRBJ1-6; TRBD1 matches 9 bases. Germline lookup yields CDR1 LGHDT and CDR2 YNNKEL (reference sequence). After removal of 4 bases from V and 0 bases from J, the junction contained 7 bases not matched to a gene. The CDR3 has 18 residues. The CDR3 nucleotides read TGTGCCAGCAGCCCCGGACAGGGGATGGGCTCCTATAATTCACCCCTCCACTTT. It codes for CASSPGQGMGSYNSPLHF.

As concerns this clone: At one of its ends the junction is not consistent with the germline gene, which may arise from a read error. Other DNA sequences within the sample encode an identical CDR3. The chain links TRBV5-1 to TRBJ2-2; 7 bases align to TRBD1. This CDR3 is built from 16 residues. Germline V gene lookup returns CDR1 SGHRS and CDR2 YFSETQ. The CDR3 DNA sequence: TGCGCCAGCAGAGACAGGGTGGGGTCGAACACCGGAGAGCTGTTTTTT. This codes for CASRDRVGSNTGELFF.

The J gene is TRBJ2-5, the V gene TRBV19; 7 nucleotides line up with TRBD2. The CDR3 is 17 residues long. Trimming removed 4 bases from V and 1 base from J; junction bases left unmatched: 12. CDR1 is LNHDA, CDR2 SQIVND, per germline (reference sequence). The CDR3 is CASSTLWEGRSQETQYF. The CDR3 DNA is TGTGCCAGTAGTACCCTATGGGAGGGCAGGAGCCAAGAGACCCAGTACTTC.

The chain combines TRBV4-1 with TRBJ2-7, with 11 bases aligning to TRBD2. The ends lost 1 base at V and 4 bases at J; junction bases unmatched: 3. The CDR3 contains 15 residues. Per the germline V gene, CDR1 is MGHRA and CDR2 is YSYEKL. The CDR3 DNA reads TGCGCCAGCAGCCAAGGTGCTAGCGGGGGGTACGAGCAGTACTTC. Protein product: CASSQGASGGYEQYF.

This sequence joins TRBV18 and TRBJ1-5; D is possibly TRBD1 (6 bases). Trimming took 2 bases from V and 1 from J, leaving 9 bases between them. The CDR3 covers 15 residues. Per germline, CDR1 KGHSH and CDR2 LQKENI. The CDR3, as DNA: TGTGCCAGCTCACCAACAGGGATGAGCAATCAGCCCCAGCATTTT. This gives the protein CASSPTGMSNQPQHF.

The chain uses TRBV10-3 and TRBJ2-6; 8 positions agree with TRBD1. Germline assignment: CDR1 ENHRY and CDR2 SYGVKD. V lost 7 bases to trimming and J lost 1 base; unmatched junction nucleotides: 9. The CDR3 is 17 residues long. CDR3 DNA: TGTGCCATCACCCATGGACAGGGACTTTCTGGGGCCAACGTCCTGACTTTC. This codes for CAITHGQGLSGANVLTF.

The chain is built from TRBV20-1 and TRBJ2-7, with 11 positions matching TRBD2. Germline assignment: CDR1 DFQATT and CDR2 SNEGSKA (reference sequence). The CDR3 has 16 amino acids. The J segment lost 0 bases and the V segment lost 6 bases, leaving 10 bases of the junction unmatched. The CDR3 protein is CSASGSSGGSSYEQYF. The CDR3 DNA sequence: TGCAGTGCCAGTGGGTCTAGCGGGGGGAGCTCCTACGAGCAGTACTTC.

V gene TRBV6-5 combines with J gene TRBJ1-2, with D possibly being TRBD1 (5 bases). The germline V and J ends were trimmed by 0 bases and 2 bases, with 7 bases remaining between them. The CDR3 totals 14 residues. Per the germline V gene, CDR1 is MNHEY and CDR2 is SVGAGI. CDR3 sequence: CASSYSNRNYGYTF. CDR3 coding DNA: TGTGCCAGCAGTTACTCAAACAGGAACTATGGCTACACCTTC.

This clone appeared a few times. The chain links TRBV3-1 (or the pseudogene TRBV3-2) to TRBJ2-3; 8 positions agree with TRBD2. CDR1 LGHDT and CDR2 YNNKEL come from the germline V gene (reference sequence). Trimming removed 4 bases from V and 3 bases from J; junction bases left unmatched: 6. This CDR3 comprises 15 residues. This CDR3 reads CASSLTGGATDTQYF. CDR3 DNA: TGTGCCAGCAGCCTTACCGGGGGGGCGACAGATACGCAGTATTTT.

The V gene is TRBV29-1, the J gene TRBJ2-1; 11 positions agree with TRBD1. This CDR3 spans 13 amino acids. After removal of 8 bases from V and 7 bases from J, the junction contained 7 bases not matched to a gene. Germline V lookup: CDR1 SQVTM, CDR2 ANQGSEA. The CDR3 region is CSTSGTGGNEQFF. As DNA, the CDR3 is TGCAGCACCTCCGGGACAGGGGGGAATGAGCAGTTCTTC.

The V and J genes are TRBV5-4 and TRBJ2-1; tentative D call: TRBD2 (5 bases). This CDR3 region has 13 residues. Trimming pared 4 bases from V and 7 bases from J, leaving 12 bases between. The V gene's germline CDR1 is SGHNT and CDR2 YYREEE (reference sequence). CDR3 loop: CASSQVDFNEQFF. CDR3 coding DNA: TGTGCCAGCAGCCAGGTGGACTTTAATGAGCAGTTCTTC. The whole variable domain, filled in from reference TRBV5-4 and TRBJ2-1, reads ETGVTQSPTHLIKTRGQQVTLRCSSQSGHNTVSWYQQALGQGPQFIFQYYREEENGRGNFPPRFSGLQFPNYSSELNVNALELDDSALYLCASSQVDFNEQFFGPGTRLTVL.

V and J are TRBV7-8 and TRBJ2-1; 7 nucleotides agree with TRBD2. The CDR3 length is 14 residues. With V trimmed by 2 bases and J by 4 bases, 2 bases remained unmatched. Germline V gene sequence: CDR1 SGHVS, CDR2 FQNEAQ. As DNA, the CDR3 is TGTGCCAGCAGCTTATCCGGGAGGTACAATGAGCAGTTCTTC. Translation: CASSLSGRYNEQFF. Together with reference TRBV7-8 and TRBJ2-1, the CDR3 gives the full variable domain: GAGVSQSPRYKVAKRGQDVALRCDPISGHVSLFWYQQALGQGPEFLTYFQNEAQLDKSGLPSDRFFAERPEGSVSTLKIQRTQQEDSAVYLCASSLSGRYNEQFFGPGTRLTVL.

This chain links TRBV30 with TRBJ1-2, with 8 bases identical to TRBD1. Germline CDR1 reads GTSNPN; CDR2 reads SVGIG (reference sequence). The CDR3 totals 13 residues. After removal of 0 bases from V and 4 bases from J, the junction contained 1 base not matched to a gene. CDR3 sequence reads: CAWSVQGGYGYTF. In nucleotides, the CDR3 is TGTGCCTGGAGTGTACAGGGGGGCTATGGCTACACCTTC.

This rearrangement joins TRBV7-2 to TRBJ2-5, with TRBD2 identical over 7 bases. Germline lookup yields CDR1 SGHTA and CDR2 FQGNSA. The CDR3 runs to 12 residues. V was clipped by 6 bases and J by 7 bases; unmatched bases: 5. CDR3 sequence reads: CASRGRGGTQYF. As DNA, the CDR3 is TGTGCCAGCAGGGGGCGCGGGGGGACCCAGTACTTC.

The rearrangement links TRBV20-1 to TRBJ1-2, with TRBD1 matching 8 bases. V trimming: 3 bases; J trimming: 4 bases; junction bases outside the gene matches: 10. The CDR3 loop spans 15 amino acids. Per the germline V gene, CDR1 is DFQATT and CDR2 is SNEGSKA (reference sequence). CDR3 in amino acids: CSASGQGAGGYGYTF. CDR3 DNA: TGCAGTGCTAGTGGGCAGGGGGCAGGGGGCTATGGCTACACCTTC.

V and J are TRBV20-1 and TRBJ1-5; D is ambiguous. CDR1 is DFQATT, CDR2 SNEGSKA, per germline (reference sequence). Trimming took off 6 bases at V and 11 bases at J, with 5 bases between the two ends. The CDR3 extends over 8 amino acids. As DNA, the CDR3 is TGCAGTGCCCGAGCCCAGCATTTT. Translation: CSARAQHF.

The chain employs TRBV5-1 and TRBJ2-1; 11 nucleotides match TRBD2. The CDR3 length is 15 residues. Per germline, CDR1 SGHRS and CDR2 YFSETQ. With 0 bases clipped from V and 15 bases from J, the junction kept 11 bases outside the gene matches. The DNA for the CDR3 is TGCGCCAGCAGCTTGGATGGTAGCGGGGGGGCCGGTCCGTTCTTC. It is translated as CASSLDGSGGAGPFF.

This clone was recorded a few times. CDR3 amino acids: CSARSNYEQYF. CDR3 in DNA: TGCAGTGCTAGATCCAACTACGAGCAGTACTTC. The chain joins TRBV20-1 to TRBJ2-7; no reliable D call. Germline assignment: CDR1 DFQATT and CDR2 SNEGSKA (reference sequence). The CDR3 length is 11 residues. The V end was cut by 2 bases, the J end by 3 bases, with 5 bases between.

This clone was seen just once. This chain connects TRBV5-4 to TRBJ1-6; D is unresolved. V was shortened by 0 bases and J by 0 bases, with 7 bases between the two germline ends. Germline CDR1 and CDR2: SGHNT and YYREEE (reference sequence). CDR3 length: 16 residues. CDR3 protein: CASSLAPSSYNSPLHF. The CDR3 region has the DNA TGTGCCAGCAGCTTGGCCCCTAGCTCCTATAATTCACCCCTCCACTTT.

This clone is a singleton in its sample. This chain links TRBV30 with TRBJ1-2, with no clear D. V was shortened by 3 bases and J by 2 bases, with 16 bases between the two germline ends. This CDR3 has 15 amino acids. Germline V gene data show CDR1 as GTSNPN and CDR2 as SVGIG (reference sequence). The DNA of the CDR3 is TGTGCCTGGAGGATACTAGGGTCGTGGAACTATGGCTACACCTTC. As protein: CAWRILGSWNYGYTF.

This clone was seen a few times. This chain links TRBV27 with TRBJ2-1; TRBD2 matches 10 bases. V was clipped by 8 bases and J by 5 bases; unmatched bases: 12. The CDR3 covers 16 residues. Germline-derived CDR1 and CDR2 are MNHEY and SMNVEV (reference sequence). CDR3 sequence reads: CASGTQGLAYHNEQFF. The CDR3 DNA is TGTGCCAGCGGGACGCAGGGACTAGCGTATCACAATGAGCAGTTCTTC.

The CDR3 here is CASSLRQGGNTEAFF. For the CDR3, the DNA is TGTGCCAGCAGCTTAAGACAGGGGGGTAACACTGAAGCTTTCTTT. This rearrangement joins TRBV7-2 to TRBJ1-1; 9 bases match TRBD1. Germline assignment: CDR1 SGHTA and CDR2 FQGNSA. V was clipped by 2 bases and J by 2 bases; unmatched bases: 3. CDR3 length: 15 residues.

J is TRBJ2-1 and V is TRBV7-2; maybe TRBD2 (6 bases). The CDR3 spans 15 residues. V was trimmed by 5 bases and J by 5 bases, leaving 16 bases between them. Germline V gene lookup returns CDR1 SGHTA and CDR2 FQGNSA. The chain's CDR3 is CASSPSGLTNNEQFF. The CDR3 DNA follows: TGTGCCAGCAGCCCCTCGGGACTGACGAACAATGAGCAGTTCTTC. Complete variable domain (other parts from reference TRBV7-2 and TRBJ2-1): GAGVSQSPSNKVTEKGKDVELRCDPISGHTALYWYRQSLGQGLEFLIYFQGNSAPDKSGLPSDRFSAERTGGSVSTLTIQRTQQEDSAVYLCASSPSGLTNNEQFFGPGTRLTVL.

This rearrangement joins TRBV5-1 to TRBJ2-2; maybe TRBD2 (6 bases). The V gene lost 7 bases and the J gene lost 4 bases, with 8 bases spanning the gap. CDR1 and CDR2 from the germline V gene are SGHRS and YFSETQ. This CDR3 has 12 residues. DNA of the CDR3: TGCGCCAGCGGGAGGACCACCGGGGAGCTGTTTTTT. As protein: CASGRTTGELFF. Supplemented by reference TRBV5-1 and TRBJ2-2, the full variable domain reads KAGVTQTPRYLIKTRGQQVTLSCSPISGHRSVSWYQQTPGQGLQFLFEYFSETQRNKGNFPGRFSGRQFSNSRSEMNVSTLELGDSALYLCASGRTTGELFFGEGSRLTVL.

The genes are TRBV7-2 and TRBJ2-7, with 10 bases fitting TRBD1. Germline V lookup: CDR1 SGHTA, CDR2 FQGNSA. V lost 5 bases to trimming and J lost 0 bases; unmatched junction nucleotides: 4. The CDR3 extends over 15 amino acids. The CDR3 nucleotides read TGTGCCAGCAGCCCTGGACAGGGGGTCTCCTACGAGCAGTACTTC. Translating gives CASSPGQGVSYEQYF.

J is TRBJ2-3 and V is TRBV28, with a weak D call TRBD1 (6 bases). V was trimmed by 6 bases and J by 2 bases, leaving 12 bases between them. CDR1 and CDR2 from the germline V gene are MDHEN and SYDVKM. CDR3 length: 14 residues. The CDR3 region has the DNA TGTGCCAGCAGATCGGACAGACCCACAGATACGCAGTATTTT. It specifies CASRSDRPTDTQYF.

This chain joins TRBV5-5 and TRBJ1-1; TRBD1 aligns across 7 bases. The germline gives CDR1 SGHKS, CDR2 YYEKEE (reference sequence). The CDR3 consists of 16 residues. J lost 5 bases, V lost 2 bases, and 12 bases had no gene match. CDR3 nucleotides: TGTGCCAGCAGCTTTAACAACAGGGGCCGGGAGACTGAAGCTTTCTTT. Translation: CASSFNNRGRETEAFF.

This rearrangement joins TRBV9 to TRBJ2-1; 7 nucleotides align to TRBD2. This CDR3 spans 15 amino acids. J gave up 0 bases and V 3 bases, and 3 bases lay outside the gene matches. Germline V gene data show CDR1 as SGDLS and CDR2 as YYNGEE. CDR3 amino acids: CASSASGSSYNEQFF. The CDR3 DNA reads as TGTGCCAGCAGCGCTAGCGGTAGCTCCTACAATGAGCAGTTCTTC.

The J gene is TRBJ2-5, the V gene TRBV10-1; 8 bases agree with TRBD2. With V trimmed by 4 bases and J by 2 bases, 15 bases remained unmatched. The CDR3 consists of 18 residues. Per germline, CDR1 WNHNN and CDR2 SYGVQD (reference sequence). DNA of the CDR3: TGCGCCAGCAGTGGGCAACGGGGGGGACGATTTTATCAAGAGACCCAGTACTTC. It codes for CASSGQRGGRFYQETQYF.

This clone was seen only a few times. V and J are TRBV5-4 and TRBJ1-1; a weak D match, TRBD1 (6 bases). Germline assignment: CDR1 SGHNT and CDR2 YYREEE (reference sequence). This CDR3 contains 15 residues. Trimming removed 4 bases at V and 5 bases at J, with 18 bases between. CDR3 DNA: TGTGCCAGCAGCCCCGCGGGGGGGGCTGTAACTGAAGCTTTCTTT. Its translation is CASSPAGGAVTEAFF.

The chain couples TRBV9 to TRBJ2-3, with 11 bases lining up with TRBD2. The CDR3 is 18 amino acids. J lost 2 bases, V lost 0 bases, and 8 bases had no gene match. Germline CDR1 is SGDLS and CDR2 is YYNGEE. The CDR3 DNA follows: TGTGCCAGCAGCGTAGGTCGTAGCGGGGGGGCTCTCACAGATACGCAGTATTTT. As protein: CASSVGRSGGALTDTQYF.